This entry describes one T cell receptor beta chain. The PCR employed 60 Vbeta primers together with 13 Jbeta primers. TCRdb's copy holds only in-frame clones and misses some; the assay was immunoSEQ multiplex PCR. The sample records some 130,000 clones, around 79% being singletons. This record comes from a study of cytomegalovirus exposure and HLA in healthy donors. This receptor was identified in a male donor in good health and CMV-seronegative. Material for sequencing was PBMCs.

Written as DNA, the CDR3 is TGTGCCAGTAGTAGAGGACTGGACCTTTTGAACACTGAAGCTTTCTTT. Amino acids: CASSRGLDLLNTEAFF. The rearrangement uses TRBV19 and TRBJ1-1; no clear D gene. V was shortened by 4 bases and J by 0 bases, with 15 bases between the two germline ends. Germline assignment: CDR1 LNHDA and CDR2 SQIVND (reference sequence). The CDR3 is made up of 16 amino acids.